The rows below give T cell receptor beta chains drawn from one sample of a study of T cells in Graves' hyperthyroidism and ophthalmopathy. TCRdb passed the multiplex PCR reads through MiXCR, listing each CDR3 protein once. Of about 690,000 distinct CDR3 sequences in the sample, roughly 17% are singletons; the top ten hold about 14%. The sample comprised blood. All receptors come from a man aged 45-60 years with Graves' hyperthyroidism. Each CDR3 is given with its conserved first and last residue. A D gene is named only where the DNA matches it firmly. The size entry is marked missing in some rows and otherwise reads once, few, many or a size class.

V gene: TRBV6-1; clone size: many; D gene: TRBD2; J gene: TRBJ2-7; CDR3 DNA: TGTGCCAGCGGAGGGCTGACTAGCGGGTACGAGCAGTACTTC; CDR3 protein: CASGGLTSGYEQYF
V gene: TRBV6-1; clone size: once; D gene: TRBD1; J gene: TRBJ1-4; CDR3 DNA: TGTGCCAGCGGTGGGAACAGGGGGGTGGAAAAACTGTTTTTT; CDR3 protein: CASGGNRGVEKLFF
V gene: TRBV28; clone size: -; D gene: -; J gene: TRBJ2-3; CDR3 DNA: TGTGCCAGCAGTTTACGGGAGGGGCGGGCTATCGCCGGGACAGGTGACACAGATACGCAGTATTTT; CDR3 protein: CASSLREGRAIAGTGDTDTQYF
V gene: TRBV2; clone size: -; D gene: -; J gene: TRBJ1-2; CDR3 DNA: TGTGCCAGCAACCAGGGTTCAGACTATGGCTACACCTTC; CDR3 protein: CASNQGSDYGYTF
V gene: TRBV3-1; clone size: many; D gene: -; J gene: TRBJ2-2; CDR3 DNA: TGTGCCAGCAGCCCACGAGGGGAGCGAACCGGGGAGCTGTTTTTT; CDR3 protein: CASSPRGERTGELFF
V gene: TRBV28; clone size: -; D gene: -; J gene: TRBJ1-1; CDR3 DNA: TGTGCCTGCCATGCAGAGGGGACTGAAGCTTTCTTT; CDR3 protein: CACHAEGTEAFF
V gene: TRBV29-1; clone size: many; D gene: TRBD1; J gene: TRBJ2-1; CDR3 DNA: TGCAGCGCGCCATCCGGGACAGGGTCATGGAATGAGCAGTTCTTC; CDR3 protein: CSAPSGTGSWNEQFF
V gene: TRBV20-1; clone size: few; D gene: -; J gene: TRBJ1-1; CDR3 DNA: TGCAGTGCTAGAGATCCGGGTGTGTGGCCAGGGAACACTGAAGCTTTCTTT; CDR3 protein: CSARDPGVWPGNTEAFF
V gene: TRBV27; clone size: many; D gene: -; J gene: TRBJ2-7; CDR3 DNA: TGTGCCAGCAGGCAGGGTCTGTACGAGCAGTACTTC; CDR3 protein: CASRQGLYEQYF
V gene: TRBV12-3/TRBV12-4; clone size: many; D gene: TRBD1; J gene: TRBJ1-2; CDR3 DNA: TGTGCCAGCAGTCTTCGGACAGGGAACGGCTACACCTTC; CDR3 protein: CASSLRTGNGYTF
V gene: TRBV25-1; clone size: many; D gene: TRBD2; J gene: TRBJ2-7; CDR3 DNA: TGTGCCAGCTCCCCGGGACTAGCGGGAGGGCCGTACGTGCAGTACTTC; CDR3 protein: CASSPGLAGGPYVQYF
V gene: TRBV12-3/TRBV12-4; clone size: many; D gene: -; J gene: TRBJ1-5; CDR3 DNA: TGTGCCAGCAGTTTTGGGTTTCGGGGCGGGAGCAATCAGCCCCAGCATTTT; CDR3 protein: CASSFGFRGGSNQPQHF
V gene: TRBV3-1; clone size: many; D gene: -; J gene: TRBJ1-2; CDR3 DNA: TGTGCCAGCAGCCACTACGCAGGGTCGGATGGCTACACCTTC; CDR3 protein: CASSHYAGSDGYTF
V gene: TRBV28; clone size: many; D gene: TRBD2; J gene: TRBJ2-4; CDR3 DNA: TGTGCCAGCATTAGCGGGAGGAGGGACATTCAGTACTTC; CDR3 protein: CASISGRRDIQYF
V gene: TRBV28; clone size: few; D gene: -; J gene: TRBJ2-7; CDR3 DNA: TGTGCCAGCAGTTTAGGGCAGGAGTACGAGCAGTACTTC; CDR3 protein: CASSLGQEYEQYF
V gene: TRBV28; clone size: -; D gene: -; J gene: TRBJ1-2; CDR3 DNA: TGTGCCAGCAGTTTATCCCCCAGGGGTTCGGACTATGGCTACACCTTC; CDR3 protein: CASSLSPRGSDYGYTF
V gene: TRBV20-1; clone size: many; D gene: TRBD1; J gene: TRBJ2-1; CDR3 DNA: TGCAGTGCTCGGACACGACAGGGAAAATCCTACAATGAGCAGTTCTTC; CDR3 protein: CSARTRQGKSYNEQFF
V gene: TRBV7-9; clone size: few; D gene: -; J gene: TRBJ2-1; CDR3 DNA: TGTGCCAGCAGCTTAGTCGTGGGAGGACTTTTCAATGAGCAGTTCTTC; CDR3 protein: CASSLVVGGLFNEQFF
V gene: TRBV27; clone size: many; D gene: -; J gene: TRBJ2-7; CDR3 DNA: TGTGCCAGCTCGCTGGGGGAATCCTACGAGCAGTACTTC; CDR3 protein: CASSLGESYEQYF
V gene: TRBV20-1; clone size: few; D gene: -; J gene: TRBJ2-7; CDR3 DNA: TGCAGTGCTCAGCGATCCTACGAGCAGTACTTC; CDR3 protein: CSAQRSYEQYF
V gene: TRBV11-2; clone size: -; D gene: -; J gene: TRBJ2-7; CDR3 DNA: TGTGCGGGCGGGATCTCTGGGACAGTTAATGGCGAGCAGTACTTC; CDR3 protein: CAGGISGTVNGEQYF
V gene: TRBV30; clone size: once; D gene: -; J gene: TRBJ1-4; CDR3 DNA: TGTGCCTGGAGTTCCAGCGGGCGGAAACTGTTTTTT; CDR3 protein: CAWSSSGRKLFF